Given below is one TCR beta chain in context. Using immunoSEQ multiplex PCR, the repertoire was profiled, and TCRdb retains in-frame clones only, with some absent. The data show roughly 550,000 clones, 70% to 80% seen once. This entry comes from a study of shared T cell receptors in the human thymus. V dropped 2 bases and J dropped 1; count of bases not matched to a gene: 4. The CDR3 is made up of 16 amino acids. Per germline, CDR1 SNHLY and CDR2 FYNNEI. This same sample was also taken into another study, of human thymus T cells. From that paper: Finnish infants who were healthy and having corrective surgery for congenital heart defects made up the donors. Corrective heart surgery yielded resections, and these provided the thymus tissue. Thymic and blood repertoires appeared to display a bias in their usage of V and J genes. Related reports documented highly overlapping thymic repertoires among unrelated individuals.

The sequence was collected from a boy under two years old with a congenital heart defect. The source material was thymocytes. The chain carries TRBV2 and TRBJ2-7; 11 bases align to TRBD1. The CDR3 reads CASSESGTGGSYEQYF. Written as DNA, the CDR3 is TGTGCCAGCAGTGAAAGTGGGACAGGGGGTTCCTACGAGCAGTACTTC.